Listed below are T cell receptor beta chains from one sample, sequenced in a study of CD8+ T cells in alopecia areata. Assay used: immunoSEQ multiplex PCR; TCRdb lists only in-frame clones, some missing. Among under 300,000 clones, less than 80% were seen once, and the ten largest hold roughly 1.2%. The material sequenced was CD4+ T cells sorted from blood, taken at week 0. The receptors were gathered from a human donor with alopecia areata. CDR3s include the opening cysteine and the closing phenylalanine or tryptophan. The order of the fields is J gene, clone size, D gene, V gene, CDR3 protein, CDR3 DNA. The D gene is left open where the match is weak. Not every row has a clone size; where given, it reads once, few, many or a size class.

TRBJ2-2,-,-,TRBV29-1,CSVTTQVGNTGELFF,TGCAGCGTTACTACCCAGGTTGGGAACACCGGGGAGCTGTTTTTT
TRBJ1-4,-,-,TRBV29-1,CSVEVHATNEKLFF,TGCAGCGTTGAAGTTCACGCAACTAATGAAAAACTGTTTTTT
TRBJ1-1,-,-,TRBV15,CATSRDMVLNTEAFF,TGTGCCACCAGCAGAGATATGGTGCTGAACACTGAAGCTTTCTTT
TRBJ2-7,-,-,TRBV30,CAWSPERGYEQYF,TGTGCCTGGAGTCCTGAACGGGGGTACGAGCAGTACTTC
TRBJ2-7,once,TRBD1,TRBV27,CASSLKPGTGIGEQYF,TGTGCCAGCAGCCTTAAACCCGGGACAGGGATCGGCGAGCAGTACTTC
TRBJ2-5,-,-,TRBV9,CASSPQGWDETQYF,TGTGCCAGCAGCCCACAGGGATGGGACGAGACCCAGTACTTC
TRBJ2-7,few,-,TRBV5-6,CASSPGVYYEQYF,TGTGCCAGCAGCCCCGGGGTGTACTACGAGCAGTACTTC
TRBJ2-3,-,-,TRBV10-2,CASSVRDSTDTQYF,TGCGCCAGCAGTGTGAGGGATAGCACAGATACGCAGTATTTT
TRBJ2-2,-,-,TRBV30,CAWRARQHGELFF,TGTGCCTGGAGAGCGCGCCAGCACGGGGAGCTGTTTTTT
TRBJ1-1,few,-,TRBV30,CAWSGQNTEAFF,TGTGCCTGGAGTGGACAGAACACTGAAGCTTTCTTT
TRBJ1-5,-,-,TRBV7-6,CASSLAAGNQPQHF,TGTGCCAGCAGCTTAGCGGCGGGCAATCAGCCCCAGCATTTT
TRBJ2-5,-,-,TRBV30,CAWSVKGQDETQYF,TGTGCCTGGAGTGTAAAGGGCCAGGACGAGACCCAGTACTTC
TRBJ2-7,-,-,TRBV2,CASIGGTTYEQYF,TGTGCCAGCATTGGGGGGACAACCTACGAGCAGTACTTC
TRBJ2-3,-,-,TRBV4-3,CASSQDRPHTDTQYF,TGCGCCAGCAGCCAGGATAGACCCCACACAGATACGCAGTATTTT
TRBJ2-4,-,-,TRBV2,CASSRGMEDIQYF,TGTGCCAGCAGTAGGGGGATGGAGGACATTCAGTACTTC
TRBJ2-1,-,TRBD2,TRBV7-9,CASSFPSGGMTEQFF,TGTGCCAGCAGCTTCCCGTCCGGGGGGATGACTGAGCAGTTCTTC
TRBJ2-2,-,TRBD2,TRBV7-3,CASSFSGTSGAGELFF,TGTGCCAGCAGCTTTTCCGGGACTAGCGGGGCCGGGGAGCTGTTTTTT
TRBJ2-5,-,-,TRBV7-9,CASSLTRGVETQYF,TGTGCCAGCAGCTTAACCAGGGGTGTCGAGACCCAGTACTTC
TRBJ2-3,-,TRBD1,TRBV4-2,CASSQIGTGETDTQYF,TGTGCCAGCAGCCAAATTGGGACAGGGGAAACAGATACGCAGTATTTT
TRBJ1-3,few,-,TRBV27,CASSFTSGNTIYF,TGTGCCAGCAGTTTTACCTCTGGAAACACCATATATTTT
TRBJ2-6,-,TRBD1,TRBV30,CAWSVRTGVTGANVLTF,TGTGCCTGGAGTGTACGGACAGGGGTTACTGGGGCCAACGTCCTGACTTTC
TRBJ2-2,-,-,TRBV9,CASSGDRFAGELFF,TGTGCCAGCAGCGGAGACAGGTTCGCCGGGGAGCTGTTTTTT
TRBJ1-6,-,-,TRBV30,CACRDTHNSPLHF,TGTGCCTGCCGGGACACCCATAATTCACCCCTCCACTTT
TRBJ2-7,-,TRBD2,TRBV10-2,CAVSGDSSYEQYF,TGCGCCGTTAGCGGGGATAGCTCCTACGAGCAGTACTTC
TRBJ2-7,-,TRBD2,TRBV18,CASSPGLAGFEQYF,TGTGCCAGCTCTCCGGGACTAGCGGGGTTCGAGCAGTACTTC
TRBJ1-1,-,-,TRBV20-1,CSASPLIEAFF,TGCAGTGCTAGCCCCCTAATCGAGGCTTTCTTT
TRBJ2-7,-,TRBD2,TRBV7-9,CASSQPAGGRYEQYF,TGTGCCAGCAGCCAGCCAGCGGGGGGGAGATACGAGCAGTACTTC
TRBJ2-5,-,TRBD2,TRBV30,CAWSLLAGGTNQETQYF,TGTGCCTGGAGTCTCCTAGCGGGGGGAACGAACCAAGAGACCCAGTACTTC
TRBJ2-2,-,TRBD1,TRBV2,CASREQGRSGELFF,TGTGCCAGCAGGGAACAGGGGAGATCCGGGGAGCTGTTTTTT
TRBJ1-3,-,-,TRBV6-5,CASRRSRSGNTIYF,TGTGCCAGCAGGAGGTCACGTTCTGGAAACACCATATATTTT
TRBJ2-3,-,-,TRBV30,CAWRLGATDTQYF,TGTGCCTGGCGGTTGGGGGCGACAGATACGCAGTATTTT
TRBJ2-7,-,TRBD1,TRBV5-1,CASSWADGQAYEQYF,TGCGCCAGCAGCTGGGCGGATGGACAGGCCTACGAGCAGTACTTC
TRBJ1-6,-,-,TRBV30,CAWTTDNSPLHF,TGTGCCTGGACGACAGATAATTCACCCCTCCACTTT
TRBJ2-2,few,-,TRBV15,CATSGPGFGGNTGELFF,TGTGCCACCAGCGGTCCAGGGTTTGGGGGCAACACCGGGGAGCTGTTTTTT
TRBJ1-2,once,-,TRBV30,CAWSVGRGSNYGYTF,TGTGCCTGGAGTGTTGGTCGGGGTTCGAACTATGGCTACACCTTC
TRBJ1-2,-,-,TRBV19,CASSPGGGNYGYTF,TGTGCCAGTAGCCCCGGCGGTGGTAACTATGGCTACACCTTC
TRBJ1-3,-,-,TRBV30,CAWSDWDSASSGNTIYF,TGTGCCTGGAGTGATTGGGATAGTGCGAGCTCTGGAAACACCATATATTTT
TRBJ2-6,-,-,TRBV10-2,CASREARAGANVLTF,TGCGCCAGCAGGGAGGCGAGGGCCGGGGCCAACGTCCTGACTTTC
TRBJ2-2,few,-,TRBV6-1,CASSYVRAGELFF,TGTGCCAGCAGTTATGTCAGGGCCGGGGAGCTGTTTTTT
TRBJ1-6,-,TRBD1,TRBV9,CASSPRQGDNSPLHF,TGTGCCAGCAGCCCTCGACAGGGAGATAATTCACCCCTCCACTTT
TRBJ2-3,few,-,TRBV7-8,CASSFSDTQYF,TGTGCCAGCAGCTTTTCCGATACGCAGTATTTT